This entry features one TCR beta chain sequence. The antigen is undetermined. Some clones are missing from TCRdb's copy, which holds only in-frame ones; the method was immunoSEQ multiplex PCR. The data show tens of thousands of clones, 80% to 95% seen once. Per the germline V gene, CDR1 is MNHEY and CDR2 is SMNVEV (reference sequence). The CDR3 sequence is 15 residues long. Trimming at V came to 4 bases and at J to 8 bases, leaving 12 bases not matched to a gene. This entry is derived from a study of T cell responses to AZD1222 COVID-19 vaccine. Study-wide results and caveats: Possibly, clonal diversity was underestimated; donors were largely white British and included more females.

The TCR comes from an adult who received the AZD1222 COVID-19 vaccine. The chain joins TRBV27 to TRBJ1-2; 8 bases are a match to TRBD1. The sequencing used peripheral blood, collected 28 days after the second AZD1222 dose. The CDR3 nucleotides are TGTGCCAGCAGTTCCACAGGGGGATTGTTTGTGGGCTACACCTTC. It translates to CASSSTGGLFVGYTF.